This T cell receptor (beta chain) derives from a study of CD8 T cells in ankylosing spondylitis. The V and J ends lost 1 base and 7 bases respectively, with 9 bases between them. The CDR3 has 13 amino acids. The V gene's germline CDR1 is SGHRS and CDR2 YFSETQ. Only a few counts were recorded for this clonotype. The target antigen is unknown. Study observations and caveats: For ankylosing spondylitis blood, a TCR beta motif of 7 or 8 highly homologous variants appeared characteristic.

TCRdb processed the 5' RACE reads anew with MiXCR; each CDR3 protein has one entry. Here the sample spans 300,000 to 400,000 distinct CDR3 sequences, more than 20% being singletons. The sequencing sample was made of blood, either unsorted or a sorted T cell fraction (not recorded which). This sequence was found in a male donor with ankylosing spondylitis. The rearrangement links TRBV5-1 to TRBJ2-1; no firm D call. CDR3 nucleotides: TGCGCCAGCAGCTTGCCGCACAGTAATGAGCAGTTCTTC. The encoded protein is CASSLPHSNEQFF.